Listed here are 5 T cell receptor beta chains from one sample, sequenced in a study of preoperative IRX-2 immunotherapy in early breast cancer. Treatment given: preoperative locoregional IRX-2 cytokine immunotherapy. Data came from immunoSEQ multiplex PCR; TCRdb stores just in-frame clones and leaves some out. The sample lists around 57,000 clones; approximately 95% were seen once. Sampling was carried out from a patient treated with IRX-2 immunotherapy. The receptor source for this set is a human donor with breast cancer.

J is TRBJ2-5 and V is TRBV28, with 12 bases fitting TRBD2. Trimming at V came to 2 bases and at J to 5 bases, leaving 6 bases not matched to a gene. CDR1 is MDHEN and CDR2 is SYDVKM in the germline V gene. CDR3 size: 16 residues. The chain's CDR3 is CASSLGLAGGIETQYF. The CDR3 DNA reads as TGTGCCAGCAGTTTAGGGCTAGCGGGGGGGATCGAGACCCAGTACTTC.

The chain carries TRBV4-1 and TRBJ2-5, with D tentatively TRBD1 (6 bases). The CDR3 contains 15 residues. Per germline, CDR1 MGHRA and CDR2 YSYEKL. V lost 1 base and J 4 bases, leaving 13 bases between the germline ends. DNA of the CDR3: TGCGCCAGCAGCCAAGGGATTACAGGGACAGAGACCCAGTACTTC. This encodes CASSQGITGTETQYF.

The J gene is TRBJ2-1, the V gene TRBV27; 9 bases are a match to TRBD1. V was pared by 2 bases and J by 6 bases, with 11 bases of the junction left unmatched. Per germline, CDR1 MNHEY and CDR2 SMNVEV (reference sequence). This CDR3 comprises 17 residues. CDR3 bases: TGTGCCAGCAGTTTAGTACCCCCCGGGACAGGGATCAATGAGCAGTTCTTC. Its translation is CASSLVPPGTGINEQFF.

This chain uses TRBV28 with TRBJ2-3; 8 bases line up with TRBD2. CDR1 is MDHEN, CDR2 SYDVKM, per germline. Germline trimming cut 6 bases from V and 0 bases from J; bases unmatched to any gene: 5. This CDR3 comprises 15 residues. The DNA of the CDR3 is TGTGCCAGCAGCCGTAGCGGGGCTAGCACAGATACGCAGTATTTT. Translating it yields CASSRSGASTDTQYF.

The V gene is TRBV6-5, the J gene TRBJ2-5; D call uncertain. Germline CDR1 reads MNHEY; CDR2 reads SVGAGI. The CDR3 loop spans 15 amino acids. Trimming took 2 bases from V and 9 from J, leaving 19 bases between them. The CDR3 DNA sequence: TGTGCCAGCAGTTACGCGGCCAGTTTTGGGTTTTCCCAGTACTTC. Residues: CASSYAASFGFSQYF.